These T cell receptor beta chains were read from a single sample in a study of cytomegalovirus exposure and HLA in healthy donors. Method: immunoSEQ multiplex PCR; TCRdb's copy keeps in-frame clones and lacks some. The profile shows over 150,000 clones, around 69% of them singletons. Specimen: PBMCs. These receptors came from a man in his 60s in good health and CMV-seronegative. Both conserved end residues are part of each CDR3. D genes are given only for firm matches. Part of the rows lack a size; the others show once, few, many or a class for expanded clones.

>.|TRBV30|TRBJ1-3|.
CAWSNRASGNTIYF
TGCGCCTGGAGTAACAGGGCCTCTGGAAACACCATATATTTT
>TRBD1|TRBV28|TRBJ1-2|.
CASSSLTGGDYGYTF
TGTGCCAGCAGTTCGCTTACAGGGGGCGACTATGGCTACACCTTC
>TRBD2|TRBV11-2|TRBJ2-1|.
CASSLLAGVNEQFF
TGTGCCAGCAGCTTGCTAGCGGGAGTTAATGAGCAGTTCTTC
>TRBD2|TRBV10-3|TRBJ2-3|.
CAISDIAGATDTQYF
TGTGCCATCAGTGACATAGCGGGGGCCACAGATACGCAGTATTTT
>.|TRBV14|TRBJ2-7|.
CASSPGTNYYEQYF
TGTGCCAGCAGCCCTGGGACAAACTACTACGAGCAGTACTTC
>.|TRBV21-1|TRBJ1-1|once
CASSKGWRNTEAFF
TGTGCCAGCAGCAAAGGATGGAGAAACACTGAAGCTTTCTTT
>TRBD2|TRBV18|TRBJ2-2|.
CASSPRSSGNTGELFF
TGTGCCAGCTCACCACGCTCTAGCGGGAACACCGGGGAGCTGTTTTTT
>TRBD1|TRBV6-1|TRBJ2-7|.
CASSPTGDPSYEQYF
TGTGCCAGCAGTCCGACAGGGGACCCCTCCTACGAGCAGTACTTC
>TRBD2|TRBV5-1|TRBJ2-3|few
CASSPGSSGRGDTQYF
TGCGCCAGCAGCCCGGGCTCTAGCGGGAGAGGAGATACGCAGTATTTT
>.|TRBV19|TRBJ2-7|.
CASSIEVSKTDSTSSYEQYF
TGTGCCAGTAGTATAGAGGTTAGTAAGACAGATTCCACGAGCTCCTACGAGCAGTACTTC
>TRBD1|TRBV4-3|TRBJ2-7|.
CASSRSSPGGYEQYF
TGCGCCAGCAGCCGAAGTTCTCCAGGGGGCTACGAGCAGTACTTC
>.|TRBV28|TRBJ2-2|.
CASSLNRARELFF
TGTGCCAGCAGTCTTAACAGGGCGAGGGAGCTGTTTTTT
>.|TRBV5-6|TRBJ2-3|.
CASSLRGYSTDTQYF
TGTGCCAGCAGCTTACGGGGGTACAGCACAGATACGCAGTATTTT
>.|TRBV19|TRBJ2-3|.
CASSLGGSGDTQYF
TGTGCCAGTAGTTTAGGCGGATCAGGGGATACGCAGTATTTT
>.|TRBV2|TRBJ1-4|.
CASSNVPLDEKLFF
TGTGCCAGCAGTAATGTCCCCTTAGATGAAAAACTGTTTTTT
>.|TRBV10-2|TRBJ2-1|.
CASSETQRTGGYNEQFF
TGCGCCAGCAGTGAAACCCAAAGAACCGGGGGCTACAATGAGCAGTTCTTC
>.|TRBV7-9|TRBJ1-1|.
CASSMPPGYTEAFF
TGTGCCAGCAGCATGCCGCCGGGGTACACTGAAGCTTTCTTT
>TRBD1|TRBV7-9|TRBJ1-2|.
CASSAGQGLGGYTF
TGTGCCAGCAGCGCAGGACAGGGATTGGGTGGCTACACCTTC
>TRBD1|TRBV9|TRBJ2-5|.
CASGTGETQYF
TGTGCCAGCGGGACAGGGGAGACCCAGTACTTC
>TRBD1|TRBV7-9|TRBJ2-7|.
CASSSTGAPYEQYF
TGTGCCAGCAGCTCGACAGGGGCCCCCTACGAGCAGTACTTC
>TRBD2|TRBV25-1|TRBJ2-2|.
CASSEGGGNTGELFF
TGTGCCAGCAGTGAAGGGGGGGGGAACACCGGGGAGCTGTTTTTT